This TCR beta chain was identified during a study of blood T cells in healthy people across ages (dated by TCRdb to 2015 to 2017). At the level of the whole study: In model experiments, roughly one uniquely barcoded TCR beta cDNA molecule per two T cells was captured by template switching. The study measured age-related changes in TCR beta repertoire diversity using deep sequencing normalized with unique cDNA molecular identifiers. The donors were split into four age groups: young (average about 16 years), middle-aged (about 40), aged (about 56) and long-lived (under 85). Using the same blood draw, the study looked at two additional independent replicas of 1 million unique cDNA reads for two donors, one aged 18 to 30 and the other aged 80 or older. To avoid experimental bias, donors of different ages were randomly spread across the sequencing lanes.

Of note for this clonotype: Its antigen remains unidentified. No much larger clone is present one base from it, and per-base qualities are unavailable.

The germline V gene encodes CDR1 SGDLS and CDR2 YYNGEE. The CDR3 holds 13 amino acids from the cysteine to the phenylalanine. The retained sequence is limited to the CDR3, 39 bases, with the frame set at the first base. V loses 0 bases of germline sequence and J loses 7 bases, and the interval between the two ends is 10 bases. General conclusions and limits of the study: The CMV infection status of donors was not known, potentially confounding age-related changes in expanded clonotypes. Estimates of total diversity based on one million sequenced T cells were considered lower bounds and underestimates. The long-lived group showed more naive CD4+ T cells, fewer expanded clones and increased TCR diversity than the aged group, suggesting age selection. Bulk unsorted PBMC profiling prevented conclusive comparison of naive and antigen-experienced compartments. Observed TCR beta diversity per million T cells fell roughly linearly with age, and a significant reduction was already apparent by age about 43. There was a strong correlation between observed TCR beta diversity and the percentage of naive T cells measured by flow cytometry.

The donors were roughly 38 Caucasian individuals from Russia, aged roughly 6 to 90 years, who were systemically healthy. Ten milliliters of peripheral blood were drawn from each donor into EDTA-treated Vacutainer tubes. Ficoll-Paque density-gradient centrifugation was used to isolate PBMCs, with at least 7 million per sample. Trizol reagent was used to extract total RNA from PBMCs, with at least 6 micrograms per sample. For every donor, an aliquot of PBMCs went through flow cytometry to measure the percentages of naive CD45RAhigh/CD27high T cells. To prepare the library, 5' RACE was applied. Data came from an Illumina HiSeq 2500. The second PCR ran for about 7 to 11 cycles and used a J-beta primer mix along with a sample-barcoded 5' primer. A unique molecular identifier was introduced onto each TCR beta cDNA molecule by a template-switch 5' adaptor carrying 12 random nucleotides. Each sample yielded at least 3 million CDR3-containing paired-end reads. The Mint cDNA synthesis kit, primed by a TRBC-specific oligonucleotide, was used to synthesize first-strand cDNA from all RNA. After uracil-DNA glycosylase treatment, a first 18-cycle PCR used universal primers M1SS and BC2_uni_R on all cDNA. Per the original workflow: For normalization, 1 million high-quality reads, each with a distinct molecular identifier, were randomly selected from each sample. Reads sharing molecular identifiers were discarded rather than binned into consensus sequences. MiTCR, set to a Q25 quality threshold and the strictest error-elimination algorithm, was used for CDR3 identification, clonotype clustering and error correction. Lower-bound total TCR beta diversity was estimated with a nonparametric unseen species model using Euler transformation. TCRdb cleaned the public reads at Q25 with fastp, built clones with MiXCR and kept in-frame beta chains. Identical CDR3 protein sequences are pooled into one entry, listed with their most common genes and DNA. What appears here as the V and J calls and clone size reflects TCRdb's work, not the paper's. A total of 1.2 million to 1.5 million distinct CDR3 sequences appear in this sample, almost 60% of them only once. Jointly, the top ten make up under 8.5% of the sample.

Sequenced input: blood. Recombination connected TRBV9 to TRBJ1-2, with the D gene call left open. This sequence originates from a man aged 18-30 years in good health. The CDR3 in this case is CASSVEVGSGYTF. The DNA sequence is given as TGTGCCAGCAGCGTAGAGGTAGGGAGTGGCTACACCTTC.